The sequence of this TCR beta chain was determined in a study of blood T cells in healthy people across ages. This CDR3 region has 20 residues. V shed 2 bases and J 0 bases; nucleotides not matched to a gene: 14. CDR1 is MNHEY, CDR2 SMNVEV, per germline (reference sequence). A second about 6 to 11 cycle PCR used barcoded and J-beta primers. TCRdb reprocessed the 5' RACE reads via MiXCR and lists one record per CDR3 protein. The data contain about 810,000 distinct CDR3 sequences, 36% of them singletons. Healthy Caucasian individuals from Russia aged about 6 to 90 were enrolled as donors. The study, taken as a whole, reports: Long-lived donors had more naive CD4+ cells and higher diversity than aged donors. The study could not conclusively compare naive and antigen-experienced cells, given its unsorted PBMCs.

This clonotype was counted once. The antigen remains unidentified. The rearrangement links TRBV27 to TRBJ2-3; TRBD2 matches 10 bases. The sequencing input was blood. This TCR was sampled from a man younger than 35 in good health. In DNA form, the CDR3 reads TGTGCCAGCAGTTTAAGGGCTAGCGGGGGCCACGGAACTAGCACAGATACGCAGTATTTT. Translation: CASSLRASGGHGTSTDTQYF.